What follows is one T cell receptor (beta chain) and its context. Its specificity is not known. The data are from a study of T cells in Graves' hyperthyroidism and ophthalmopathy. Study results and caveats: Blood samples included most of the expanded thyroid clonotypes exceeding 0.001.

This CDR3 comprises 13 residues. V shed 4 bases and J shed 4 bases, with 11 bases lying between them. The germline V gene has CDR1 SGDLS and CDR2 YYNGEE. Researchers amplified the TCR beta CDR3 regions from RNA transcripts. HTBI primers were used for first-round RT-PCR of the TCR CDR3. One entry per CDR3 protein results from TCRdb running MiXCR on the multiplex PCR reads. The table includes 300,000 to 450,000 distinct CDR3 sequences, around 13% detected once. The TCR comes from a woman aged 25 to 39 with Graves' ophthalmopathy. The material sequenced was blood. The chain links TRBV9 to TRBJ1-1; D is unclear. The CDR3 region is CASSFGWATEAFF. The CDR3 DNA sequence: TGTGCCAGCAGCTTCGGGTGGGCCACTGAAGCTTTCTTT.